This T cell receptor beta chain was recovered during a study of blood T cell repertoires in COVID-19. Turning to the study itself: Sources were T cells, B-cell-depleted T cells, or PBMCs; the material itself was cDNA or gDNA.

In the original analysis: The authors estimated nucleated cell counts from reference gene primer amplification. The method was immunoSEQ multiplex PCR; TCRdb's version includes in-frame clones alone and lacks a portion of them. V and J calls and clone size are given by that table; D and trimming were obtained from the DNA. There are some 170,000 clones in the sample; 87% occur only once, and approximately 1.4% lies in the top ten. The CDR3 has 16 residues. CDR1 and CDR2 (germline): MGHRA, YSYEKL. The V segment lost 3 bases and the J segment 0 bases; nucleotides outside the gene matches: 5. The sequencing input was peripheral blood. The clonotype comes from a woman aged 45-59 years with acute or convalescent COVID-19. The chain uses TRBV4-1 and TRBJ1-2; 9 bases are a match to TRBD1. The CDR3 region is CASSQDRGFPNYGYTF. CDR3 nucleotides: TGCGCCAGCAGCCAGGACAGGGGCTTTCCTAACTATGGCTACACCTTC.